This passage covers 5 T cell receptor beta chains from one sample sequenced in a study of shared clonotypes between healthy human individuals. TCRdb's copy holds only in-frame clones and misses some; the assay was immunoSEQ multiplex PCR. The sample holds millions of clones, roughly 96% seen once. The specimen sequenced was naive CD4+ T cells sorted from blood. Described subset: CD45RA+ positively selected. Receptor source: a man between 18 and 29 years old in good health.

This chain joins TRBV5-1 and TRBJ2-7; D is possibly TRBD2 (6 bases). This CDR3 is 13 amino acids long. Germline V gene lookup returns CDR1 SGHRS and CDR2 YFSETQ. V was pared by 4 bases and J by 3 bases, with 11 bases between. CDR3: CASSAGSNYEQYF. The CDR3 coding sequence is TGCGCCAGCAGCGCGGGGAGCAACTACGAGCAGTACTTC.

The chain recombines TRBV10-2 with TRBJ2-5; TRBD1 matches 11 bases. Germline CDR1 is WSHSY and CDR2 is SAAADI. Trimming took 7 bases from V and 5 from J; bases not matched to a gene: 6. CDR3 length: 14 residues. CDR3 loop: CASTGQGAGETQYF. In nucleotides, the CDR3 is TGCGCCAGCACCGGACAGGGGGCCGGTGAGACCCAGTACTTC.

This sequence joins TRBV18 and TRBJ1-6; D gene unclear. Trimming left V 6 bases short and J 7 bases short, with 19 bases between. The germline CDR1 and CDR2 sequences are KGHSH and LQKENI. This CDR3 is 16 amino acids long. CDR3 coding DNA: TGTGCCAGCTCTAGAACACCGGTGGCGGTGAATTCACCCCTCCACTTT. This encodes CASSRTPVAVNSPLHF.

This chain connects TRBV10-3 to TRBJ1-4; maybe TRBD1 (5 bases). In germline, CDR1 is ENHRY, CDR2 SYGVKD. The CDR3 runs to 14 residues. V was shortened by 3 bases and J by 2 bases, with 7 bases between the two germline ends. Here the CDR3 reads CAISDEGTNEKLFF. The CDR3 nucleotides are TGTGCCATCAGTGATGAGGGGACTAATGAAAAACTGTTTTTT.

The chain combines TRBV5-8 with TRBJ1-6; D unclear. The CDR3 has 16 residues. Germline V gene sequence: CDR1 SGHTS, CDR2 YDEGEE. Trimming removed 2 bases at V and 0 bases at J, with 9 bases between. Written as DNA, the CDR3 is TGTGCCAGCAGCTTCGCTGAGGGCTCCTATAATTCACCCCTCCACTTT. It yields the protein CASSFAEGSYNSPLHF.